This entry lists 12 T cell receptor beta chains sequenced from one sample in a study of a mutant IDH1 vaccine in newly diagnosed glioma. The data were produced by immunoSEQ multiplex PCR, yet TCRdb's version contains in-frame clones alone and is incomplete. The sample lists approximately 82,000 clones, almost 85% occurring once. Time point in this sample: week 23, last vaccination. Vaccinated patients received 300 ug of mutant IDH1 20-mer peptide per dose, with topical imiquimod. Their antigen targets remain unknown. The sequencing here drew on PBMCs, taken from a glioma patient whose treatment included an IDH1 peptide vaccine. The receptors come from a man younger than 45 with glioma. Some clones in this sample may be carry-over from other donors' samples.

The rearrangement joins TRBV5-4 to TRBJ2-1; tentative D call: TRBD1 (5 bases). Germline V lookup: CDR1 SGHNT, CDR2 YYREEE (reference sequence). This CDR3 has 15 amino acids. The V and J ends lost 0 bases and 7 bases respectively, with 14 bases between them. The CDR3 sequence: CASSLARARENEQFF. The CDR3 DNA is TGTGCCAGCAGCTTGGCGCGCGCCAGGGAAAATGAGCAGTTCTTC.

This clone was seen a few times. This chain connects TRBV7-2 to TRBJ1-4; D is unclear. Germline lookup yields CDR1 SGHTA and CDR2 FQGNSA. The germline V and J ends were trimmed by 0 bases and 6 bases, with 11 bases remaining between them. This CDR3 spans 15 amino acids. The CDR3 nucleotides read TGTGCCAGCAGCTTAGCACGGGGAAGGGATGAAAAACTGTTTTTT. It translates to CASSLARGRDEKLFF.

The chain couples TRBV14 to TRBJ2-1, with TRBD2 matching over 8 bases. With V trimmed by 0 bases and J by 2 bases, 6 bases remained unmatched. CDR1 is SGHDN and CDR2 is FVKESK in the germline V gene. This CDR3 spans 17 amino acids. This CDR3 is CASSQDGFSGAYNEQFF. The CDR3 DNA is TGTGCCAGCAGCCAAGATGGGTTTAGCGGGGCCTACAATGAGCAGTTCTTC.

V gene TRBV5-1 combines with J gene TRBJ2-5; 9 nucleotides line up with TRBD2. The V gene's germline CDR1 is SGHRS and CDR2 YFSETQ. The CDR3 length is 16 residues. V gave up 2 bases and J gave up 5 bases; unmatched junction bases: 10. The CDR3 loop is CASSFHASGGPETQYF. CDR3 sequence (DNA): TGCGCCAGCAGCTTCCATGCCAGCGGGGGGCCTGAGACCCAGTACTTC. The full variable domain, rest sourced from reference TRBV5-1 and TRBJ2-5, is KAGVTQTPRYLIKTRGQQVTLSCSPISGHRSVSWYQQTPGQGLQFLFEYFSETQRNKGNFPGRFSGRQFSNSRSEMNVSTLELGDSALYLCASSFHASGGPETQYFGPGTRLLVL.

As regards this clone: The missing conserved phenylalanine or tryptophan at the end of this CDR3 makes a read error likely. This chain connects TRBV2 to TRBJ2-7, with 7 bases lining up with TRBD2. Germline loops: CDR1 SNHLY, CDR2 FYNNEI. This CDR3 contains 15 residues. Trimming cost V 4 bases and J 4 bases; bases outside gene matches: 10. The CDR3 region is CASSGGGTRAYEQYL. In DNA, the CDR3 is TGTGCCAGCAGTGGGGGGGGGACTCGAGCGTACGAGCAGTACCTC.

V is TRBV30 and J is TRBJ1-4, with D possibly matching TRBD1 (5 bases). This CDR3 has 15 residues. V lost 5 bases and J lost 6, with 19 bases in between. CDR1 is GTSNPN, CDR2 SVGIG, per germline (reference sequence). Here the CDR3 reads CAWSRPTDGYEKLFF. The CDR3 DNA reads as TGTGCCTGGTCCCGCCCGACAGACGGGTATGAAAAACTGTTTTTT.

The rearrangement joins TRBV5-4 to TRBJ1-1; 7 bases agree with TRBD1. CDR3 length: 13 residues. Germline values: CDR1 SGHNT, CDR2 YYREEE (reference sequence). The V gene end was trimmed by 4 bases and the J gene end by 4 bases; junction bases not matched to a gene: 4. CDR3 amino acids: CASSDGQVTEAFF. The CDR3 region has the DNA TGTGCCAGCAGCGATGGACAGGTCACTGAAGCTTTCTTT.

The chain combines TRBV9 with TRBJ1-2; the D is unclear. Germline loops: CDR1 SGDLS, CDR2 YYNGEE. Trimming took 0 bases from V and 6 from J, leaving 6 bases between them. CDR3 length: 12 amino acids. CDR3 nucleotide sequence: TGTGCCAGCAGCGTAGGAAGGGATGGCTACACCTTC. Translated, it gives CASSVGRDGYTF.

The chain carries TRBV27 and TRBJ2-7; 9 bases agree with TRBD2. Germline assignment: CDR1 MNHEY and CDR2 SMNVEV (reference sequence). The CDR3 sequence is 15 residues long. J gave up 4 bases and V 5 bases, and 9 bases lay outside the gene matches. CDR3 DNA: TGTGCCAGCAGTCTCCTCGGGACTAGCAAGTACGAGCAGTACTTC. It specifies CASSLLGTSKYEQYF.

CDR3 protein: CASSQDRRYEQYF. In nucleotides, the CDR3 is TGCGCCAGCAGCCAAGATCGCCGATACGAGCAGTACTTC. The V call is TRBV4-1, the J call TRBJ2-5; D uncertain. With the DNA end fitting TRBJ2-7 better, the J assignment may be wrong. The CDR3 totals 13 residues. Per the germline V gene, CDR1 is MGHRA and CDR2 is YSYEKL.

The V gene is TRBV27, the J gene TRBJ2-1; possibly TRBD1 for D (5 bases). Germline-derived CDR1 and CDR2 are MNHEY and SMNVEV (reference sequence). The CDR3 is made up of 15 amino acids. V dropped 5 bases and J dropped 6 bases, with 17 bases sitting between them. CDR3: CASSGQGTPINEQFF. CDR3 DNA: TGTGCCAGCAGTGGGCAGGGAACCCCTATCAATGAGCAGTTCTTC.

The chain links TRBV6-5 to TRBJ1-1; no firm D call. The CDR3 length is 12 residues. V was shortened by 5 bases and J by 6 bases, with 10 bases between the two germline ends. Per germline, CDR1 MNHEY and CDR2 SVGAGI. The CDR3, as DNA: TGTGCCAGCAGTCGCCCACCTGCTGAAGCTTTCTTT. This gives the protein CASSRPPAEAFF.